This T cell receptor (beta chain) was captured by sequencing in a study of cytomegalovirus exposure and HLA in healthy donors. Per germline, CDR1 SQVTM and CDR2 ANQGSEA. This CDR3 spans 11 amino acids. Trimming cost V 2 bases and J 5 bases, with 6 bases left between them. 13 Jbeta primers and 60 Vbeta primers were used for the PCR. Profiled with immunoSEQ multiplex PCR; TCRdb holds only in-frame clones, not every one. The sample holds over 75,000 clones, roughly four fifths seen once. The specimen was PBMCs. This receptor was identified in a man aged 25-40 years in good health and CMV-seropositive. The chain couples TRBV29-1 to TRBJ1-1; D gene unclear. The CDR3 sequence: CSVETYTEAFF. The DNA of the CDR3 is TGCAGCGTTGAAACATATACTGAAGCTTTCTTT.